This TCR beta chain was captured in a study of PD-1 blockade in mismatch repair-deficient tumors. Across the whole study: All were previously treated, progressing patients with 12 mismatch repair-deficient cancer types.

Sequencing used immunoSEQ multiplex PCR; TCRdb keeps in-frame clones, though not all of them. This repertoire shows around 51,000 clones, around 85% found once; its top ten account for approximately 8.4%. The CDR3 is 14 amino acids. J gave up 5 bases and V 8 bases, and 7 bases lay outside the gene matches. Per the germline V gene, CDR1 is SNHLY and CDR2 is FYNNEI. General study results and limits: Tumor-resident clones, often undetectable pretreatment in blood, expanded then contracted after pembrolizumab.

PCR or immunohistochemistry showed mismatch repair deficiency in every enrolled patient. TCR sequencing covered a few patients who responded to pembrolizumab. In its sample, this clone was seen a few times. What it binds is not known. The input for sequencing was peripheral blood, taken about 4.5 months after starting pembrolizumab. This TCR derives from an adult with mismatch repair-deficient cancer. The genes are TRBV2 and TRBJ2-1; 9 bases are a match to TRBD1. CDR3 DNA sequence: TGTGCCAGCTCTCCGGACAGGGGAGACAATGAGCAGTTCTTC. It translates to CASSPDRGDNEQFF.